This T cell receptor (beta chain) was sequenced in a study of cytomegalovirus exposure and HLA in healthy donors. In the case of this clone: The antigen is not known.

In the PCR, 60 Vbeta and 13 Jbeta primers were used. TCRdb's copy holds only in-frame clones and misses some; the assay was immunoSEQ multiplex PCR. The sample holds some 160,000 clones, roughly 79% seen once. Germline lookup yields CDR1 WSHSY and CDR2 SAAADI. V lost 4 bases and J lost 4; bases outside the gene matches: 6. The CDR3 spans 14 residues. Findings and limits, study-wide: For most TCR sequences rarity was the rule, although some public TCRs occurred in many donors. Several of the most significant clusters were apparently associated with common viral pathogens in a later analysis. Analysis was carried out at a later point, and it linked a missense DCLRE1C variant to TCR beta V- and J-gene trimming.

The sequence was obtained from a man aged 40-55 years in good health and CMV-seronegative. The source material was PBMCs. The V gene is TRBV10-2, the J gene TRBJ1-1; 7 positions match TRBD1. The CDR3 loop reads CASSGINRGTEAFF. The CDR3 DNA sequence: TGCGCCAGCAGTGGGATTAACAGGGGCACTGAAGCTTTCTTT.